The clone carrying this T cell receptor beta chain was seen many times. The antigen is unknown. This sample is part of a study of T cell repertoires in cytomegalovirus infection. MiXCR, run by TCRdb on the reads, gives a single entry per CDR3 protein. Here the sample spans about 570,000 distinct CDR3 sequences, 40% being singletons. The CDR3 has 17 residues. Germline V lookup: CDR1 DFQATT, CDR2 SNEGSKA (reference sequence). J gave up 5 bases and V 0 bases, and 16 bases lay outside the gene matches. Whole-study results and caveats: Identification of carriers of CMV plus the relevant HLA was achieved through cumulative public TCR beta family frequency.

The sample consisted of cultured PBMCs, taken from culture after CMV antigen stimulation. The J gene is TRBJ2-7, the V gene TRBV20-1; 7 nucleotides align to TRBD2. This clonotype originated in a human donor in good health (CMV status not recorded). Some clones in this sample may be carry-over from other donors' samples. CDR3 coding DNA: TGCAGTGCTAGAGATCTTTTTAAGGGAGGGCCTGGAGACGAGCAGTACTTC. Translated, it gives CSARDLFKGGPGDEQYF.